Each of the 3 T cell receptor beta chains below was sequenced from the same sample in a study of shared clonotypes between healthy human individuals. TCRdb keeps only in-frame clones here, not all; method: immunoSEQ multiplex PCR. Of 2 million to 2.5 million clones in the sample, 90% to 97% are singletons; the top ten hold more than 0.1%. Sequencing input: naive CD4+ T cells sorted from blood. Subset defined: CD45RA+ positively selected. These receptors were collected from a man between 18 and 35 years old in good health.

CDR3 sequence: CASRGPDTGELFF. The CDR3 coding sequence is TGCGCCAGCAGGGGGCCCGACACCGGGGAGCTGTTTTTT. V gene TRBV10-1 combines with J gene TRBJ2-2, with a tentative D call TRBD1 (5 bases). This CDR3 is built from 13 residues. Per the germline V gene, CDR1 is WNHNN and CDR2 is SYGVQD (reference sequence). Trimming pared 6 bases from V and 3 bases from J, leaving 8 bases between.

Worth noting for this clone: Distinct nucleotide sequences in the sample also encode this CDR3. V gene TRBV5-1 combines with J gene TRBJ2-2; the D is unclear. CDR3 length: 13 amino acids. The V end was cut by 1 base, the J end by 3 bases, with 4 bases between. Germline assignment: CDR1 SGHRS and CDR2 YFSETQ. CDR3: CASSLLDTGELFF. CDR3 nucleotides: TGCGCCAGCAGCTTGTTAGACACCGGGGAGCTGTTTTTT.

This sequence joins TRBV5-4 and TRBJ2-1, with D unresolved. The germline V gene encodes CDR1 SGHNT and CDR2 YYREEE (reference sequence). V lost 0 bases and J lost 1, with 14 bases in between. The CDR3 loop spans 17 amino acids. The CDR3 bases are TGTGCCAGCAGCTTGGTTGGCGTTAGTAGTTCCTACAATGAGCAGTTCTTC. It specifies CASSLVGVSSSYNEQFF.